What follows describes a single T cell receptor beta chain. The data were taken from a study of T cell changes during pregnancy in multiple sclerosis. Trimming removed 4 bases at V and 2 bases at J, with 15 bases between. Looked up from germline, CDR1 is LGHNA and CDR2 is YSLEER. The CDR3 runs 15 residues. TCRdb keeps only in-frame clones here, not all; method: immunoSEQ multiplex PCR. This table holds tens of thousands of clones, 90% found once. Material: peripheral blood, obtained after pregnancy. This TCR was recovered from a female donor in good health, enrolled as a control in a pregnancy study. The chain recombines TRBV4-3 with TRBJ2-7; possibly TRBD1 for D (6 bases). CDR3 nucleotides: TGCGCCAGCAGCCCTGGCGTTGGACAGCCCTACGAGCAGTACTTC. Residues: CASSPGVGQPYEQYF.